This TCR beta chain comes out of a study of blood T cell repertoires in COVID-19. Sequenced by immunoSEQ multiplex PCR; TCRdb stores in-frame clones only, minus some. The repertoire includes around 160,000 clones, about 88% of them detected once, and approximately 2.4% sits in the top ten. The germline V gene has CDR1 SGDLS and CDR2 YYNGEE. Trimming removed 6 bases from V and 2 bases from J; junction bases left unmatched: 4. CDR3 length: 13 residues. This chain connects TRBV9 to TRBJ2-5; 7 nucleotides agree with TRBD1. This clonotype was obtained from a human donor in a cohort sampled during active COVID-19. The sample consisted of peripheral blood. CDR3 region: CASKGAHQETQYF. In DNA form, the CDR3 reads TGTGCCAGCAAGGGGGCGCATCAAGAGACCCAGTACTTC. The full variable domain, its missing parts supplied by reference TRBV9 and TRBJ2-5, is DSGVTQTPKHLITATGQRVTLRCSPRSGDLSVYWYQQSLDQGLQFLIQYYNGEERAKGNILERFSAQQFPDLHSELNLSSLELGDSALYFCASKGAHQETQYFGPGTRLLVL.